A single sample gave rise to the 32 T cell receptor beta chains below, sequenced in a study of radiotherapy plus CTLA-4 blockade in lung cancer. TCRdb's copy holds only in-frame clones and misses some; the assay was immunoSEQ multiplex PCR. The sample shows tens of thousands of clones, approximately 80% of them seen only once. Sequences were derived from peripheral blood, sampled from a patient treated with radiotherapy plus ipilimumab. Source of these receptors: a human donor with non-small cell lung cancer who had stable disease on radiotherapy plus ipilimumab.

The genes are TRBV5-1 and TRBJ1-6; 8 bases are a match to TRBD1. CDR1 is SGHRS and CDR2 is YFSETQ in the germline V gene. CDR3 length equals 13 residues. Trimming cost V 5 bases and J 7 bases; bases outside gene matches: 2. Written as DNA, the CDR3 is TGCGCCAGCAGGACAGGGGAGAATTCACCCCTCCACTTT. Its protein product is CASRTGENSPLHF.

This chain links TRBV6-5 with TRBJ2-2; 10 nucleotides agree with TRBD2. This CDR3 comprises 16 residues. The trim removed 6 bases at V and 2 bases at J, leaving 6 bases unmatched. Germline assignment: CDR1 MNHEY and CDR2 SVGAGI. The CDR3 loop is CASSYLAGANTGELFF. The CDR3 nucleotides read TGTGCCAGCAGCTACCTAGCGGGGGCCAACACCGGGGAGCTGTTTTTT.

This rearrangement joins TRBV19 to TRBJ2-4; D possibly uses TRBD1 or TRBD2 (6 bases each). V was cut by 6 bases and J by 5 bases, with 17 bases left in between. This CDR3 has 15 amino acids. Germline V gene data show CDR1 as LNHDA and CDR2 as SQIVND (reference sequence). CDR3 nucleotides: TGTGCCAGTAGGGGCGGGGTGACAGGTCAAAACATTCAGTACTTC. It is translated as CASRGGVTGQNIQYF.

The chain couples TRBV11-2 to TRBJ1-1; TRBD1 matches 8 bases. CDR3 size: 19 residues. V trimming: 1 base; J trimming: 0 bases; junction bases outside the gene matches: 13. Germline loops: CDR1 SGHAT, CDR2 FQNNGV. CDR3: CASSLGHHSGGPMNTEAFF. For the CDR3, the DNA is TGTGCCAGCAGCTTAGGCCACCATTCAGGGGGCCCGATGAACACTGAAGCTTTCTTT. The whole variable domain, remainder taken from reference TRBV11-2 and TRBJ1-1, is EAGVAQSPRYKIIEKRQSVAFWCNPISGHATLYWYQQILGQGPKLLIQFQNNGVVDDSQLPKDRFSAERLKGVDSTLKIQPAKLEDSAVYLCASSLGHHSGGPMNTEAFFGQGTRLTVV.

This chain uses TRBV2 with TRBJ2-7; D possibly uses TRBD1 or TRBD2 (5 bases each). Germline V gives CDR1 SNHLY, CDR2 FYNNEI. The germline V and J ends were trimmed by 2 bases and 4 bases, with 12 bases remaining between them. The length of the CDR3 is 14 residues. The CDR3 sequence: CASSERGGGYEQYF. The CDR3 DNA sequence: TGTGCCAGCAGTGAACGGGGCGGTGGGTACGAGCAGTACTTC.

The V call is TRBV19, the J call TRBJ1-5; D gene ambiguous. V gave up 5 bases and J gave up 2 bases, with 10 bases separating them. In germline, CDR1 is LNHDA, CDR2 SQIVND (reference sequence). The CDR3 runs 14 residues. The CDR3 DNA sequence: TGTGCCAGTAGTCTGGATGGGGGCAATCAGCCCCAGCATTTT. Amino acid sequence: CASSLDGGNQPQHF.

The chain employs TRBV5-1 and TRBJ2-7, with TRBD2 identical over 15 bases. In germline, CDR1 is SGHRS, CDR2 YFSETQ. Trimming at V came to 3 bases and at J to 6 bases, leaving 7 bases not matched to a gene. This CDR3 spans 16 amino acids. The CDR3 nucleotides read TGCGCCAGCAGCTACCCGGGACTAGCGGGAGGCGGCGAGCAGTACTTC. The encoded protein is CASSYPGLAGGGEQYF. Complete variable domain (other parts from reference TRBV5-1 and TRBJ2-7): KAGVTQTPRYLIKTRGQQVTLSCSPISGHRSVSWYQQTPGQGLQFLFEYFSETQRNKGNFPGRFSGRQFSNSRSEMNVSTLELGDSALYLCASSYPGLAGGGEQYFGPGTRLTVT.

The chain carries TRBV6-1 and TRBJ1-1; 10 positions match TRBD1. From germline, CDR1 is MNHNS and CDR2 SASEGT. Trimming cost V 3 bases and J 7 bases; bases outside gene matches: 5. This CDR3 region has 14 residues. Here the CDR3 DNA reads TGTGCCAGCAGTGACCTAGGGACAGGGGATGAAGCTTTCTTT. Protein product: CASSDLGTGDEAFF.

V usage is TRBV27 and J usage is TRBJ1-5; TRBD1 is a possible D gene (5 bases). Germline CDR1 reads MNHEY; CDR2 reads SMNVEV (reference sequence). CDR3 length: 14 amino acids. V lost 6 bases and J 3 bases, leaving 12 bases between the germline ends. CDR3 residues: CASRPDRPNQPQHF. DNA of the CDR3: TGTGCCAGCAGACCAGACAGACCCAATCAGCCCCAGCATTTT.

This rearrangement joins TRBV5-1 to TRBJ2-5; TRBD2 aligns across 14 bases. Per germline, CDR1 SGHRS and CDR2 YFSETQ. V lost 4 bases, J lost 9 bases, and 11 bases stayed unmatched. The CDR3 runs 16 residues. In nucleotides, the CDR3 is TGCGCCAGCAGCGCGGCGACTAGCGGGGGGGCCGATCCCCAGTACTTC. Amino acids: CASSAATSGGADPQYF. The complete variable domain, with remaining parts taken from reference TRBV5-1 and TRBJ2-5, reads KAGVTQTPRYLIKTRGQQVTLSCSPISGHRSVSWYQQTPGQGLQFLFEYFSETQRNKGNFPGRFSGRQFSNSRSEMNVSTLELGDSALYLCASSAATSGGADPQYFGPGTRLLVL.

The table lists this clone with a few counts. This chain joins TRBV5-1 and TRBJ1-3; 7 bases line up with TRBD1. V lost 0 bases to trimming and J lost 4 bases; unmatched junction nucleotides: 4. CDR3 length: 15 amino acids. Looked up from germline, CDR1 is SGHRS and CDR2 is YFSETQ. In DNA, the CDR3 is TGCGCCAGCAGCTTGGAAGGGACAGTCGGAAACACCATATATTTT. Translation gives CASSLEGTVGNTIYF.

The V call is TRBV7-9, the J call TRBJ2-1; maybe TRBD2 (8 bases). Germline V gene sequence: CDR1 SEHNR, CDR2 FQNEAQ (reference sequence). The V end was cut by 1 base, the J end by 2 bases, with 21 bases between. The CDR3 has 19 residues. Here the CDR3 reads CASSLDRGAGVITYNEQFF. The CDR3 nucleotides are TGTGCCAGCAGCTTAGACAGGGGAGCGGGAGTAATTACCTACAATGAGCAGTTCTTC.

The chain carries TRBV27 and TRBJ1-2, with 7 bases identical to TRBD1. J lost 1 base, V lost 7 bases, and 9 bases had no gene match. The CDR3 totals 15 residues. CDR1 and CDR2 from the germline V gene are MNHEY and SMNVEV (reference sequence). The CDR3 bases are TGTGCCAGCAAAAGGGGTACAGGGGATAACTATGGCTACACCTTC. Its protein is CASKRGTGDNYGYTF.

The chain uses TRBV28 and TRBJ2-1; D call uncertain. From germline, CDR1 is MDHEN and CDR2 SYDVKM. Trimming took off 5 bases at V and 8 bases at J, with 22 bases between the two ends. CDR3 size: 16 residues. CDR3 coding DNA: TGTGCCAGCAGTCCCCCCCCTGACCCTCTCTCCCATGAGCAGTTCTTC. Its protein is CASSPPPDPLSHEQFF.

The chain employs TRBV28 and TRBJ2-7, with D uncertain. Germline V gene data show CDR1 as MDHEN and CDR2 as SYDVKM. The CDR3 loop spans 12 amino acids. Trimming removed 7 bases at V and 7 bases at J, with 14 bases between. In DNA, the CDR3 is TGTGCCAGCACTCCCACCGTTGGGGAGCAGTACTTC. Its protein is CASTPTVGEQYF.

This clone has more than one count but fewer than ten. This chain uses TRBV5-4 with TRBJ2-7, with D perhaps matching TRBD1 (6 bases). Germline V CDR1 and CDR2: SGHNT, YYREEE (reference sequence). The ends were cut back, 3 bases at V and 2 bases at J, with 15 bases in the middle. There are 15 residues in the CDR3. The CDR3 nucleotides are TGTGCCAGCAGCTGGGCTTCCGGGACAACCTACGAGCAGTACTTC. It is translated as CASSWASGTTYEQYF. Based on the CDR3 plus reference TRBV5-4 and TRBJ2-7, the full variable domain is ETGVTQSPTHLIKTRGQQVTLRCSSQSGHNTVSWYQQALGQGPQFIFQYYREEENGRGNFPPRFSGLQFPNYSSELNVNALELDDSALYLCASSWASGTTYEQYFGPGTRLTVT.

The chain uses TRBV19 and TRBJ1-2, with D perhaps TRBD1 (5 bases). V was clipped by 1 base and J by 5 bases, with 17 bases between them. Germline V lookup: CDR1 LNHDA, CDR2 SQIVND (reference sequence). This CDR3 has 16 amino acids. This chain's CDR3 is CASSIAGTGHEYGYTF. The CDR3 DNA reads TGTGCCAGTAGTATAGCCGGAACAGGACATGAGTATGGCTACACCTTC.

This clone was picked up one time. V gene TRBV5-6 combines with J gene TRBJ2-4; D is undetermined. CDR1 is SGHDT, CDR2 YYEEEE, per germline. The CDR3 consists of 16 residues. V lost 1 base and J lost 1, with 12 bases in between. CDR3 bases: TGTGCCAGCAGCTTGCTGTCAAGGTTGGCCAAAAACATTCAGTACTTC. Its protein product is CASSLLSRLAKNIQYF.

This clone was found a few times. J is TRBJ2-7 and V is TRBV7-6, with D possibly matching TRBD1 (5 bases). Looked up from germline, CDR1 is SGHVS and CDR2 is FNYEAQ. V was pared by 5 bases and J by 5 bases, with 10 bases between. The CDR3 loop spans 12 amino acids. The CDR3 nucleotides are TGTGCCAGCAGCGCCACAGGAAACGAGCAGTACTTC. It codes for CASSATGNEQYF.

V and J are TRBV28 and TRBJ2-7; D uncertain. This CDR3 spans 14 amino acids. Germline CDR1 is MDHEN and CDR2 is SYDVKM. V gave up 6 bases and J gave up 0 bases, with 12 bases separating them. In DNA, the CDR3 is TGTGCCAGCAGCGCAACTTTCGGCTCCTACGAGCAGTACTTC. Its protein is CASSATFGSYEQYF.

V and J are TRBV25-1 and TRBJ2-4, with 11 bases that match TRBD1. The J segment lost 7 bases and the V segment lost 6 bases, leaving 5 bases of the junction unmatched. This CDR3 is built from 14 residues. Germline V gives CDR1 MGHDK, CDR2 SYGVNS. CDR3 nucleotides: TGTGCCAGCAGGGGGACAGGGGGATTCAACATTCAGTACTTC. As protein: CASRGTGGFNIQYF.

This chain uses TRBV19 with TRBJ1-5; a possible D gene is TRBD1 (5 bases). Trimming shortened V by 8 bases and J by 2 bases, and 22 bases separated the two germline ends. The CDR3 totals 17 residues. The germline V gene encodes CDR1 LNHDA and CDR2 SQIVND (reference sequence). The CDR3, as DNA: TGTGCCAGTGGGCCACCGGGGGACTTGGATGGCAATCAGCCCCAGCATTTT. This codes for CASGPPGDLDGNQPQHF.

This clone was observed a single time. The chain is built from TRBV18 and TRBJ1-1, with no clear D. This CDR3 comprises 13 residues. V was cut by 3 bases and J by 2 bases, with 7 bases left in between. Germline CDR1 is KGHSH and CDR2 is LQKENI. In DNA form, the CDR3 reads TGTGCCAGCTCACCGGCGGGAAACACTGAAGCTTTCTTT. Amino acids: CASSPAGNTEAFF.

The CDR3 bases are TGTGCCAGCAGCTTGCACGGGGCTGAGACCCAGTACTTC. Translating it yields CASSLHGAETQYF. The rearrangement uses TRBV5-4 and TRBJ2-5; D assignment may be TRBD1 or TRBD2 (5 bases each). The V end was cut by 1 base, the J end by 5 bases, with 9 bases between. In germline, CDR1 is SGHNT, CDR2 YYREEE (reference sequence). The CDR3 is made up of 13 amino acids.

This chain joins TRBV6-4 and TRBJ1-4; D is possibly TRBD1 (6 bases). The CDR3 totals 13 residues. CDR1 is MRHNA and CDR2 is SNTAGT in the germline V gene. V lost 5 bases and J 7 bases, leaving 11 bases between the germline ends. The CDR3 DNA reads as TGTGCCAGCAGTTCCGGGGGCGGTGAAAAACTGTTTTTT. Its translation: CASSSGGGEKLFF.

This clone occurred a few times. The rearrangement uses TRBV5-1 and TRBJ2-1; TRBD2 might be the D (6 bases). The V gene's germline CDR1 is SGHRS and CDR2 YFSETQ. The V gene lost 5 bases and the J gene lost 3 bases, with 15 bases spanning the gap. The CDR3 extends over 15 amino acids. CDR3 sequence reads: CASRGRGLDYNEQFF. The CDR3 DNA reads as TGCGCCAGCAGGGGGCGGGGATTAGACTACAATGAGCAGTTCTTC.

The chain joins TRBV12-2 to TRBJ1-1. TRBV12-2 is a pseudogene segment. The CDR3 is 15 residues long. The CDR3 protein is CASRQNPCEDTEAFF. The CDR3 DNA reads TGTGCAAGTCGCCAGAACCCTTGTGAGGACACTGAAGCTTTCTTT.

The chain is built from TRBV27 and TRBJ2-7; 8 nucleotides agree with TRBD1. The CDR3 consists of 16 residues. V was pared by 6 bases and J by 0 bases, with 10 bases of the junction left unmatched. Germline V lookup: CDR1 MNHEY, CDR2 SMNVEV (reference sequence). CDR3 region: CASSFTGTGNSYEQYF. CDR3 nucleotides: TGTGCCAGCAGCTTTACCGGGACAGGAAACTCCTACGAGCAGTACTTC.

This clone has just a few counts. Here the CDR3 DNA reads TGTGCCAGTTCCAGGAGTGGACTAGCGGGAGGGTCGGGGGAGCAGTACTTC. Amino acids: CASSRSGLAGGSGEQYF. J is TRBJ2-7 and V is TRBV9, with 15 nucleotides matching TRBD2. The germline gives CDR1 SGDLS, CDR2 YYNGEE. Trimming took 8 bases from V and 7 from J; bases not matched to a gene: 16. This CDR3 comprises 17 residues.

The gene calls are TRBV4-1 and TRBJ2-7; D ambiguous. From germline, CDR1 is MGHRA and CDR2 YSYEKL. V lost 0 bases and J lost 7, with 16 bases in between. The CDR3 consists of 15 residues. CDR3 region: CASSQEVQVVGEQYF. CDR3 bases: TGCGCCAGCAGCCAAGAGGTCCAGGTAGTGGGAGAGCAGTACTTC.

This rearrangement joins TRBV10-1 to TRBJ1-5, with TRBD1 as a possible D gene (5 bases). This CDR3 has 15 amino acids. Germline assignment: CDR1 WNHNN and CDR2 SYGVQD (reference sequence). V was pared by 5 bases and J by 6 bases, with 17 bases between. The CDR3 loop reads CASSTGTPGRQPQHF. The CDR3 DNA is TGCGCCAGCAGTACTGGGACGCCTGGGCGTCAGCCCCAGCATTTT.

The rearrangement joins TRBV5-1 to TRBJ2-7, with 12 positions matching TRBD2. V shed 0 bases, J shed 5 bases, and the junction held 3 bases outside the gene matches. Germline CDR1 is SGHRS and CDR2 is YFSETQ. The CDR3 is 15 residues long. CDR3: CASSLGLAGVHEQYF. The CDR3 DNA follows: TGCGCCAGCAGCTTGGGACTAGCGGGAGTCCACGAGCAGTACTTC.